These T cell receptor beta chains were read from a single sample in a study of T cells expressing NK-cell markers. TCRdb re-called the 5' RACE reads; every CDR3 protein appears as one record, without DNA. This sample carries roughly 450,000 distinct CDR3 sequences, with approximately 1.5% going to the ten biggest clones. The sequencing input was blood T cells: a sorted CD56 or NKG2C T cell subset, CD4+ or CD8+ T cells, or bulk PBMC T cells (not recorded which). The origin of the receptors is a woman aged 45 to 65 in good health. Both conserved end residues are part of each CDR3.

TRBV6-5,TRBJ2-3,CASSSKTRGTDTQYF
TRBV7-8,TRBJ1-3,CASSFFFSGNTIYF
TRBV6-5,TRBJ2-2,CASSLWTGRAELFF
TRBV7-2,TRBJ2-4,CASSSMGPVAKNIQYF
TRBV20-1,TRBJ1-5,CSAVIGGGGRPQHF
TRBV5-4,TRBJ2-7,CASSFGGRTYEQYF
TRBV29-1,TRBJ2-2,CSVDGASGGELFF
TRBV20-1,TRBJ2-3,CSASPLTLAGADTQYF
TRBV29-1,TRBJ2-1,CSAQGFQHGANEQFF
TRBV5-1,TRBJ2-2,CASRYTGDNTGELFF
TRBV5-4,TRBJ2-1,CASSFGQGIRFDEQFF
TRBV7-6,TRBJ2-7,CASSPGPPSGSYYEQYF
TRBV2,TRBJ1-4,CASSPGQDYEKLFF
TRBV5-4,TRBJ2-1,CASSLGLAVEEQFF
TRBV4-1,TRBJ2-7,CASSQERLAGPRYF
TRBV5-6,TRBJ2-1,CASSLPGGSGPYNEQFF
TRBV12-3/TRBV12-4,TRBJ2-7,CASSRLDWNEQYF
TRBV5-1,TRBJ2-5,CASSPGLAGAAGETQYF
TRBV5-1,TRBJ2-1,CASSLSEVGAEQFF
TRBV29-1,TRBJ1-2,CSVLTENYGYTF
TRBV6-6,TRBJ2-6,CASSRVGGANVLTF
TRBV5-1,TRBJ2-1,CASSKPSSGSYNEQFF
TRBV7-9,TRBJ1-1,CASSPIQGQNTEAFF
TRBV24-1,TRBJ2-2,CATSALGGELFF
TRBV7-3,TRBJ2-7,CASSPFPTTGGSGEQYF
TRBV12-3/TRBV12-4,TRBJ2-3,CASSFQAGSTDTQYF
TRBV12-3/TRBV12-4,TRBJ2-1,CASSPFGTSGRHNEQFF
TRBV5-6,TRBJ1-1,CASSITGSGTEAFF
TRBV20-1,TRBJ2-1,CSAFLSLRASGRFNEQFF
TRBV6-5,TRBJ2-7,CASVASGKYEQYF
TRBV4-1,TRBJ2-1,CASSQSPGGANEQFF
TRBV6-5,TRBJ2-3,CASPPGWGSPLSTDTQYF
TRBV7-8,TRBJ1-1,CASSLPGSYEAFF
TRBV29-1,TRBJ2-3,CSGEDSRGTTDTQYF
TRBV11-1,TRBJ2-1,CASSLSRLAGEQFF
TRBV10-3,TRBJ1-4,CAISENRASNEKLFF
TRBV29-1,TRBJ1-2,CSVEGTVSLGYTF
TRBV11-2,TRBJ1-2,CASSSISPGQANYGYTF
TRBV27,TRBJ2-5,CASSLWASSETQYF
TRBV6-5,TRBJ2-5,CASSYSSPTETQYF
TRBV4-1,TRBJ2-2,CASSRVTGVLAGELFF
TRBV11-2,TRBJ2-3,CASSLGGRPSGSSTDTQYF
TRBV5-1,TRBJ2-2,CASSQGASRGGELFF
TRBV12-3/TRBV12-4,TRBJ1-3,CASSKRTKSSGNTIYF
TRBV4-1,TRBJ2-2,CASRPSLVPEPTGATTGELFF
TRBV6-5,TRBJ1-2,CASRPGTVGGYTF
TRBV6-5,TRBJ2-7,CASSPPGRAPYEQYF
TRBV11-3,TRBJ2-7,CASSVGLAGVLYF
TRBV10-3,TRBJ1-4,CAIGTKTGREKLFF
TRBV10-3,TRBJ2-1,CAISESYGSSYNEQFF